The text below deals with one T cell receptor beta chain. Antigen: not known. This CDR3 has 15 residues. CDR1 SGHKS and CDR2 YYEKEE come from the germline V gene (reference sequence). UMI-tagged 5'RACE template switching yielded the TCR beta cDNA. TCRdb reanalyzed the 5' RACE reads, giving one entry per CDR3 protein sequence and no DNA. The table lists some 390,000 distinct CDR3 sequences. This record belongs to a study of T cells expressing NK-cell markers. General study findings and limits: A range of about 1.0-8% of CD8+ T cells consisted of dominant NKG2C+ clonotypes in 6 or 7 donors. The leading position in the CD3+CD56-NKG2C+ fraction of four donors also went to these clonotypes.

Sequencing used blood T cells: a sorted CD56 or NKG2C T cell subset, CD4+ or CD8+ T cells, or bulk PBMC T cells (not recorded which). This chain connects TRBV5-5 to TRBJ1-4. The sequence came from a woman in her fifties or sixties in good health. CDR3: CASSRSGGPGEKLFF.